Sequencing of this TCR beta chain was carried out in a study of CD8 T cells in Susac syndrome. In the case of this clonotype: Its antigen is unknown.

The multiple sclerosis controls comprised treatment-naive patients whose relapsing-remitting disease was stable or active. FACS was used to enrich TEMRA cells, whereas the CD8+ and CD4+ T cells were obtained by negative isolation. The RNA, 0.5 to 1 ug, was put through reverse transcription using random hexamers. By means of immunoSEQ multiplex PCR, TCR beta CDR3 spanning 54 Vbeta and 13 Jbeta underwent amplification. A single record per CDR3 protein comes from TCRdb applying MiXCR to the immunoSEQ multiplex PCR reads. This sample yields 150,000 to 180,000 distinct CDR3 sequences, of which about 95% are seen a single time; 0.14% to 0.15% belongs to the top ten. In germline, CDR1 is SGHRS, CDR2 YFSETQ. The CDR3 consists of 16 residues. Deletions cut 1 base from V and 1 base from J, with 13 bases between. Study-wide findings and caveats: The study recognized that its TCR sequencing and HLA analysis covered a relatively small number of individuals.

The sequenced sample was CD8+ T cells from PBMCs. J is TRBJ2-3 and V is TRBV5-1; no definite D call. The sequence derives from a human donor with multiple sclerosis. Here the CDR3 reads CASSLSTRRGTDTQYF. The DNA for the CDR3 is TGCGCCAGCAGCTTGAGTACGCGGCGCGGCACAGATACGCAGTATTTT.